This T cell receptor (beta chain) was found in a study of regulatory T cells in long-lasting Graves disease. The authors built TCR beta libraries using iRepertoire HTBI primers and Arm-PCR of CDR3 regions. TCRdb re-called the multiplex PCR reads with MiXCR, one entry per CDR3 protein. The top ten hold about 19% of the sample, which has roughly 360,000 distinct CDR3 sequences, roughly 12% seen once. The time point denotes: newly diagnosed GD, antithyroid drugs for less than 3 months. Extracted RNA from PBMCs served as the source of the TCR library. This clonotype was recorded at least ten times. This sample also belongs to another study, concerning T cells in Graves' hyperthyroidism and ophthalmopathy.

This TCR derives from a woman between 18 and 29 years old with Graves disease. The sample consisted of peripheral blood mononuclear cells (PBMCs), taken at new diagnosis, from a patient treated with antithyroid drugs.

In DNA, the CDR3 is TGTGCCAGCAGCCTAACCCATGAGCAGTTCTTC. Protein sequence: CASSLTHEQFF. This chain uses TRBV13 with TRBJ2-1; D gene unclear. The V and J ends lost 5 bases and 8 bases respectively, with 7 bases between them. The CDR3 has 11 amino acids. In germline, CDR1 is PRHDT, CDR2 FYEKMQ (reference sequence).